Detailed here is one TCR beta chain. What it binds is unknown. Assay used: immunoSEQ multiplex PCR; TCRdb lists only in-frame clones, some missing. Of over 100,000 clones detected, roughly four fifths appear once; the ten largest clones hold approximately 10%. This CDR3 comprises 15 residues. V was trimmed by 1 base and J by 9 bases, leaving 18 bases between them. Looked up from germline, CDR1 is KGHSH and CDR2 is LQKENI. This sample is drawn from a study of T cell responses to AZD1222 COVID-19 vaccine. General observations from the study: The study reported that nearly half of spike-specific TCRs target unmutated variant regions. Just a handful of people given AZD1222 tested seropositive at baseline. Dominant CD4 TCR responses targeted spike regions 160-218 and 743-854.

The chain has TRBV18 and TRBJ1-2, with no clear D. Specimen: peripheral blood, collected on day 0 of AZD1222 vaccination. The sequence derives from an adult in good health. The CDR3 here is CASSPLTDLRVRYTF. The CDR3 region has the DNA TGTGCCAGCTCACCACTAACAGACCTGCGGGTTCGCTACACCTTC.